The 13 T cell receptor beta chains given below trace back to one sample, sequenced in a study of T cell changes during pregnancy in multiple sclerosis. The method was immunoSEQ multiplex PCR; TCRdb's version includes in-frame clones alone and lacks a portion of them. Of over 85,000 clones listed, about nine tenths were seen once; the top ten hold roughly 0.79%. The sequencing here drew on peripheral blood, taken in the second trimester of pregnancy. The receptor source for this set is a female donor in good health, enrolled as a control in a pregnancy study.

The CDR3 DNA sequence: TGTGCCAGCAGCCCTAGTCGCGGGACAGGGGGCTATCACGAGCAGTACTTC. Protein: CASSPSRGTGGYHEQYF. The chain combines TRBV7-8 with TRBJ2-7, with 12 bases matching TRBD1. CDR1 is SGHVS and CDR2 is FQNEAQ in the germline V gene. The CDR3 loop spans 17 amino acids. V was pared by 5 bases and J by 5 bases, with 13 bases of the junction left unmatched.

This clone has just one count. The CDR3 reads CASSHKNADRGLYGYTF. CDR3 in DNA: TGTGCCAGCAGCCACAAAAACGCGGACAGGGGGCTCTATGGCTACACCTTC. The V and J genes are TRBV5-6 and TRBJ1-2; 11 bases are a match to TRBD1. Germline V CDR1 and CDR2: SGHDT, YYEEEE. The CDR3 loop spans 17 amino acids. V gave up 4 bases and J gave up 4 bases; unmatched junction bases: 12.

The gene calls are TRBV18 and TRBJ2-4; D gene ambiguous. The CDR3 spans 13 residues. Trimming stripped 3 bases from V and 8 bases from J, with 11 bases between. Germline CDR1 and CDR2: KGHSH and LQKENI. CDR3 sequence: CASSPQFGDIQYF. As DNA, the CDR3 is TGTGCCAGCTCACCTCAGTTTGGTGACATTCAGTACTTC. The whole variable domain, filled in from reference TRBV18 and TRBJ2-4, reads NAGVMQNPRHLVRRRGQEARLRCSPMKGHSHVYWYRQLPEEGLKFMVYLQKENIIDESGMPKERFSAEFPKEGPSILRIQQVVRGDSAAYFCASSPQFGDIQYFGAGTRLSVL.

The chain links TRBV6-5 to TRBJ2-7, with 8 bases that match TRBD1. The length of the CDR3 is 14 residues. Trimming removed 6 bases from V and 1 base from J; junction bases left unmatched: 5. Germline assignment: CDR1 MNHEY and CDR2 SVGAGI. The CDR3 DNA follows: TGTGCCAGCAGCCGGGGACAGGTGTCCTACGAGCAGTACTTC. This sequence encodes CASSRGQVSYEQYF.

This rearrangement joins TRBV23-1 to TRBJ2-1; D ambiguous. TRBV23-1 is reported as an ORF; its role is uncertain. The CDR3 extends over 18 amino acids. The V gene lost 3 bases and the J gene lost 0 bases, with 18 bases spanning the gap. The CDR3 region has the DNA TGCGCCAGCAGTCATAATGGTGCAGATAAGTTCTCCTACAATGAGCAGTTCTTC. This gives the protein CASSHNGADKFSYNEQFF.

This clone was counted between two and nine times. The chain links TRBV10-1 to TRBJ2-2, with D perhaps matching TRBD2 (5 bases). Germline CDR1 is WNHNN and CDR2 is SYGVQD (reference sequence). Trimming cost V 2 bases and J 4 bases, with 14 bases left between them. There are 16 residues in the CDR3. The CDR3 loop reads CASSEPRRDGTGELFF. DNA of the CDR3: TGCGCCAGCAGTGAGCCCCGTCGGGATGGCACCGGGGAGCTGTTTTTT.

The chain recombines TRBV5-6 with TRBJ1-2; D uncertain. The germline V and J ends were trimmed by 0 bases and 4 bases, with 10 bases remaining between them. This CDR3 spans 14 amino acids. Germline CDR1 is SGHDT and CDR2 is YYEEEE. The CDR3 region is CASSLDRQTYGYTF. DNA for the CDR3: TGTGCCAGCAGCTTGGATCGACAAACCTATGGCTACACCTTC.

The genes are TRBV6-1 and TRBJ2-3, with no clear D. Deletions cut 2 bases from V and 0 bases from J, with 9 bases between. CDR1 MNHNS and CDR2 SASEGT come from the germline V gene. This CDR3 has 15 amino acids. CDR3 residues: CASSERRSSTDTQYF. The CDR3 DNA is TGTGCCAGCAGTGAACGGCGGTCTAGCACAGATACGCAGTATTTT.

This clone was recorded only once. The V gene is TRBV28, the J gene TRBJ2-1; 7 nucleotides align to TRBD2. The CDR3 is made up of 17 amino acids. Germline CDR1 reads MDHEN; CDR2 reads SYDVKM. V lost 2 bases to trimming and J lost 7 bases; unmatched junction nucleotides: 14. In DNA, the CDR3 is TGTGCCAGCAGTTTAGTAAGGCGGGAGAGGACAAGGAATGAGCAGTTCTTC. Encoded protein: CASSLVRRERTRNEQFF.

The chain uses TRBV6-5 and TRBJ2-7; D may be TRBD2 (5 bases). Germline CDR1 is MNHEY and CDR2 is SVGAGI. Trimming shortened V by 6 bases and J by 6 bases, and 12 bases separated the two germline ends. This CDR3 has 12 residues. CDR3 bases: TGTGCCAGCAGAGAGGGCGGTGGCGAGCAGTACTTC. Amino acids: CASREGGGEQYF.

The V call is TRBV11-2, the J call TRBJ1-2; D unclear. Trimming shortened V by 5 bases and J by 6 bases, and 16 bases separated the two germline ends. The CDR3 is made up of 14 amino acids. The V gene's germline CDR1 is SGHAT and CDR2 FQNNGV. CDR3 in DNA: TGTGCCAGCAGCAGCCTCGGTTGGGCCAATGGCTACACCTTC. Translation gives CASSSLGWANGYTF.

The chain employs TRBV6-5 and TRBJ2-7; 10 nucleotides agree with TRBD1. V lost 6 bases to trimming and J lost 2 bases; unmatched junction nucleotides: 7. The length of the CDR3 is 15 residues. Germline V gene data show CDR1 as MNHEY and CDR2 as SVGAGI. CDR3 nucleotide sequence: TGTGCCAGCAGGCCGGACAGGGGGACACCCTACGAGCAGTACTTC. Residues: CASRPDRGTPYEQYF.

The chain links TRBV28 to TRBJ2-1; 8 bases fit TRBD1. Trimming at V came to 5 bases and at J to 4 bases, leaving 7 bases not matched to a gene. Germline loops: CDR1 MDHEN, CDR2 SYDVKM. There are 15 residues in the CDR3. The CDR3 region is CASSQSGTGYNEQFF. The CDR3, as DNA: TGTGCCAGCAGTCAATCCGGGACAGGTTACAATGAGCAGTTCTTC.